The 19 T cell receptor beta chains given below trace back to one sample, sequenced in a study of blood T cell repertoires in COVID-19. Data came from immunoSEQ multiplex PCR; TCRdb stores just in-frame clones and leaves some out. The table shows 150,000 to 200,000 clones, with around four fifths occurring only once. The sequencing input was PBMCs or T cells enriched from blood (not recorded which). Every receptor here comes from a woman aged 60 to 75 who had recovered from COVID-19.

This chain links TRBV12-3 or TRBV12-4 with TRBJ1-2; maybe TRBD1 (5 bases). The CDR3 has 12 residues. Trimming pared 5 bases from V and 8 bases from J, leaving 12 bases between. Here the CDR3 DNA reads TGTGCCAGCAGTCTCGACAGTAGGGGCTACACCTTC. Its translation: CASSLDSRGYTF.

The genes are TRBV5-1 and TRBJ1-2; D is uncertain. The CDR3 has 15 residues. Per the germline V gene, CDR1 is SGHRS and CDR2 is YFSETQ. V was shortened by 0 bases and J by 4 bases, with 13 bases between the two germline ends. CDR3 residues: CASSLGGPGIYGYTF. CDR3 DNA sequence: TGCGCCAGCAGCTTGGGAGGCCCGGGAATCTATGGCTACACCTTC. Full variable domain (missing parts from reference TRBV5-1 and TRBJ1-2): KAGVTQTPRYLIKTRGQQVTLSCSPISGHRSVSWYQQTPGQGLQFLFEYFSETQRNKGNFPGRFSGRQFSNSRSEMNVSTLELGDSALYLCASSLGGPGIYGYTFGSGTRLTVV.

The V gene is TRBV3-1 (or the pseudogene TRBV3-2), the J gene TRBJ1-4; possible D gene TRBD1, 6 bases. The CDR3 is 17 residues long. V dropped 0 bases and J dropped 3 bases, with 14 bases sitting between them. Germline assignment: CDR1 LGHDT and CDR2 YNNKEL (reference sequence). CDR3 in DNA: TGTGCCAGCAGCCAAGATTGGGTGGACAGTTCTAATGAAAAACTGTTTTTT. Its protein product is CASSQDWVDSSNEKLFF.

As regards this clone: This same CDR3 is encoded by further DNA sequences in the sample. CDR3 sequence: CASSFGLAGGETQYF. In nucleotides, the CDR3 is TGTGCCAGCAGCTTCGGACTAGCGGGAGGAGAGACCCAGTACTTC. The chain carries TRBV7-2 and TRBJ2-5; TRBD2 matches 14 bases. The CDR3 loop spans 15 amino acids. J gave up 4 bases and V 3 bases, and 1 base lay outside the gene matches. CDR1 and CDR2 (germline): SGHTA, FQGNSA.

V is TRBV7-9 and J is TRBJ1-1, with TRBD1 matching over 7 bases. The germline CDR1 and CDR2 sequences are SEHNR and FQNEAQ (reference sequence). The CDR3 consists of 15 residues. The V gene end was trimmed by 5 bases and the J gene end by 2 bases; junction bases not matched to a gene: 8. The CDR3 DNA reads TGTGCCAGCAGCGGACGGACAGGAGGAAACACTGAAGCTTTCTTT. Its translation: CASSGRTGGNTEAFF. Full variable domain (outside the CDR3, taken from reference TRBV7-9 and TRBJ1-1): DTGVSQNPRHKITKRGQNVTFRCDPISEHNRLYWYRQTLGQGPEFLTYFQNEAQLEKSRLLSDRFSAERPKGSFSTLEIQRTEQGDSAMYLCASSGRTGGNTEAFFGQGTRLTVV.

This rearrangement joins TRBV2 to TRBJ2-1; D is uncertain. Germline values: CDR1 SNHLY, CDR2 FYNNEI. CDR3 length: 11 amino acids. V shed 6 bases and J shed 8 bases, with 8 bases lying between them. CDR3 loop: CASSYLYEQFF. The CDR3 DNA is TGTGCCAGCAGCTATCTTTATGAGCAGTTCTTC.

This clone has a single count. The rearrangement joins TRBV5-6 to TRBJ1-2, with 7 nucleotides matching TRBD1. Germline CDR1 SGHDT, CDR2 YYEEEE. The length of the CDR3 is 13 residues. With 5 bases clipped from V and 4 bases from J, the junction kept 5 bases outside the gene matches. CDR3 protein: CASSSGQLYGYTF. CDR3 nucleotide sequence: TGTGCCAGCAGTTCGGGACAGCTCTATGGCTACACCTTC.

This rearrangement joins TRBV24-1 to TRBJ2-3; possible D gene TRBD2, 6 bases. Germline V gene sequence: CDR1 KGHDR, CDR2 SFDVKD. CDR3 size: 14 residues. Trimming removed 12 bases at V and 9 bases at J, with 24 bases between. The CDR3 sequence is CAPIYGGGVWTQYF. The CDR3, as DNA: TGTGCCCCCATCTACGGGGGTGGGGTGTGGACGCAGTATTTT.

V is TRBV5-4 and J is TRBJ2-1, with 8 bases aligning to TRBD1. V gave up 4 bases and J gave up 2 bases; unmatched junction bases: 8. This CDR3 is built from 16 residues. Looked up from germline, CDR1 is SGHNT and CDR2 is YYREEE (reference sequence). CDR3 nucleotide sequence: TGTGCCAGCAGCGGGGCAGGGGGCGCCCCCTACAATGAGCAGTTCTTC. It codes for CASSGAGGAPYNEQFF. The full variable domain, completed using reference TRBV5-4 and TRBJ2-1, is ETGVTQSPTHLIKTRGQQVTLRCSSQSGHNTVSWYQQALGQGPQFIFQYYREEENGRGNFPPRFSGLQFPNYSSELNVNALELDDSALYLCASSGAGGAPYNEQFFGPGTRLTVL.

The CDR3 sequence is CASTETGALEQFF. The CDR3 coding sequence is TGTGCCAGCACCGAAACAGGCGCATTAGAGCAGTTCTTC. The chain links TRBV11-2 to TRBJ2-1; D perhaps matches TRBD1 (5 bases). Trimming cost V 7 bases and J 10 bases, with 17 bases left between them. The CDR3 is 13 amino acids. The germline V gene has CDR1 SGHAT and CDR2 FQNNGV.

CDR3 DNA: TGTGCCAGCAGCTTAACCCCCCTGACTAGCGGGCACTACAATGAGCAGTTCTTC. It translates to CASSLTPLTSGHYNEQFF. This chain uses TRBV7-6 with TRBJ2-1, with 10 bases matching TRBD2. Germline CDR1 and CDR2: SGHVS and FNYEAQ. V was pared by 2 bases and J by 3 bases, with 10 bases of the junction left unmatched. The CDR3 consists of 18 residues.

Only one count was recorded for this clone. The J gene is TRBJ2-3, the V gene TRBV5-1; 8 bases line up with TRBD2. CDR1 is SGHRS, CDR2 YFSETQ, per germline. Unmatched junction bases numbered 2, after V lost 2 bases and J lost 0 bases. The length of the CDR3 is 15 residues. The CDR3, as DNA: TGCGCCAGCAGCTTTAGCGGGACCAGCACAGATACGCAGTATTTT. Translating it yields CASSFSGTSTDTQYF.

The chain carries TRBV24-1 and TRBJ2-2, with a weak D call TRBD1 (5 bases). Germline V gene sequence: CDR1 KGHDR, CDR2 SFDVKD. The ends were cut back, 10 bases at V and 6 bases at J, with 11 bases in the middle. The CDR3 loop spans 12 amino acids. The CDR3 is CATGRRPGELFF. The CDR3 bases are TGTGCCACGGGGCGACGCCCCGGGGAGCTGTTTTTT.

V gene TRBV9 combines with J gene TRBJ1-2; 8 bases align to TRBD1. V dropped 3 bases and J dropped 5; count of bases not matched to a gene: 12. The germline gives CDR1 SGDLS, CDR2 YYNGEE. The CDR3 loop spans 16 amino acids. The CDR3 nucleotides read TGTGCCAGCAGCGAGAGTGGGCAGGGGGCCTGGTATGGCTACACCTTC. It encodes CASSESGQGAWYGYTF.

A word on this clone: One junction end disagrees with the germline gene, perhaps due to a read error. The V call is TRBV7-7, the J call TRBJ2-2; the match to TRBD2 covers 10 bases. The length of the CDR3 is 18 residues. CDR1 and CDR2 (germline): SSHAT, FNYEAQ (reference sequence). The CDR3 DNA reads TGTGCTAGCAGCTTAGCCGGCAGCGGGGGGGCCGGCACCGGGGAGCTGTTTTTT. This gives the protein CASSLAGSGGAGTGELFF.

The rearrangement links TRBV10-1 to TRBJ2-7; the D gene is possibly TRBD1 (6 bases). Germline V lookup: CDR1 WNHNN, CDR2 SYGVQD (reference sequence). Trimming cost V 3 bases and J 5 bases, with 11 bases left between them. The CDR3 length is 13 residues. The CDR3 reads CASSDRAGDEQYF. As DNA, the CDR3 is TGCGCCAGCAGTGATCGTGCAGGGGACGAGCAGTACTTC.

The chain links TRBV28 to TRBJ1-6; 9 positions agree with TRBD1. Germline loops: CDR1 MDHEN, CDR2 SYDVKM. V lost 4 bases, J lost 7 bases, and 5 bases stayed unmatched. The CDR3 totals 15 residues. The CDR3 bases are TGTGCCAGCAGTTACAGGGGGCGAGGGAATTCACCCCTCCACTTT. Translation: CASSYRGRGNSPLHF.

This clone occurred a few times. The J gene is TRBJ1-1, the V gene TRBV4-2; 10 bases match TRBD1. There are 17 residues in the CDR3. Germline values: CDR1 LGHNA, CDR2 YNFKEQ. J gave up 4 bases and V 0 bases, and 8 bases lay outside the gene matches. Here the CDR3 reads CASSQEGDRGSGTEAFF. For the CDR3, the DNA is TGTGCCAGCAGCCAAGAAGGGGACAGGGGCTCGGGCACTGAAGCTTTCTTT.

The rearrangement links TRBV4-1 to TRBJ1-6; perhaps TRBD1 as D (5 bases). The CDR3 extends over 15 amino acids. Germline V gene data show CDR1 as MGHRA and CDR2 as YSYEKL. The V end was cut by 0 bases, the J end by 9 bases, with 12 bases between. CDR3 in amino acids: CASSQEGTRGSPLHF. Written as DNA, the CDR3 is TGCGCCAGCAGCCAAGAAGGGACTAGGGGTTCACCCCTCCACTTT.